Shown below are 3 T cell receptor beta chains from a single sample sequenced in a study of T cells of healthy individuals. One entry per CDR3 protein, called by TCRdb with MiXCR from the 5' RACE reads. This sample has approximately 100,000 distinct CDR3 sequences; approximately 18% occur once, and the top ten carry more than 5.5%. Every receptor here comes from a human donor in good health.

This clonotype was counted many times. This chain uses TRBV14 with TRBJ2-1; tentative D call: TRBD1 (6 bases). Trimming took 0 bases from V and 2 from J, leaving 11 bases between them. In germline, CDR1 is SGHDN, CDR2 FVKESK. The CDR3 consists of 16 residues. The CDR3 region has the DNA TGTGCCAGCAGCCAAGATAGTAAGGGGGCCTACAATGAGCAGTTCTTC. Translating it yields CASSQDSKGAYNEQFF.

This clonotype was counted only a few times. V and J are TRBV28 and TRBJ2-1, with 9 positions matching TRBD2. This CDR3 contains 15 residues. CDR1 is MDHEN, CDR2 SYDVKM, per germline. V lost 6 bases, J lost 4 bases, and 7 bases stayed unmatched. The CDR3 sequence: CASSHTSGPYNEQFF. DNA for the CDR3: TGTGCCAGCAGCCATACTAGCGGGCCTTACAATGAGCAGTTCTTC.

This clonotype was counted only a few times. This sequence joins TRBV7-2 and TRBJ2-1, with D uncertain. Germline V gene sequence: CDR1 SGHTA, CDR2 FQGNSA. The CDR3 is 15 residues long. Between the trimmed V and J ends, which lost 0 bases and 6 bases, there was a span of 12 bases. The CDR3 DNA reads TGTGCCAGCAGCTTAGCGCTCGATGCGACCAATGAGCAGTTCTTC. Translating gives CASSLALDATNEQFF. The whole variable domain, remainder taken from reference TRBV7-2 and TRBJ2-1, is GAGVSQSPSNKVTEKGKDVELRCDPISGHTALYWYRQSLGQGLEFLIYFQGNSAPDKSGLPSDRFSAERTGGSVSTLTIQRTQQEDSAVYLCASSLALDATNEQFFGPGTRLTVL.